The T cell receptor beta chain described here comes from a study of tumor-infiltrating lymphocytes in primary liver carcinoma. About the research overall: The neoplasms were of stage T1-T3 N0M0, with dimensions of about 4.2 to 10 cm across.

With a constant-region primer, TCR beta cDNA was made from approximately 520 ng of total RNA. Nested multiplex PCR, run for three rounds with slightly modified ARM-PCR, yielded TCR beta libraries. TRBV1-TRBV30 forward and Cbeta reverse primers drove the first two roughly 10-cycle rounds. One entry per CDR3 protein results from TCRdb running MiXCR on the multiplex PCR reads. This table has more than 150,000 distinct CDR3 sequences, 50% to 75% appearing once. A word on this clonotype: Its specificity is not known.

Points from the study as a whole: The study found tumor-adjacent and tumor-blood pairs overlapped less than tumor region pairs. Because of bulk unsorted sampling, CD4+ and CD8+ repertoires were not subjected to comparison.

In addition to blood RNA drawn from unsorted whole blood, germline DNA was extracted. In advance of surgery, around 4 milliliters of peripheral blood were collected. V was cut by 8 bases and J by 0 bases, with 14 bases left in between. The CDR3 loop spans 14 amino acids. Germline-derived CDR1 and CDR2 are MNHEY and SVGAGI. Sequenced: peripheral blood. This TCR derives from a middle-aged man with primary liver carcinoma and hepatitis B virus infection. The gene calls are TRBV6-5 and TRBJ2-7; the D is unclear. The chain's CDR3 is CASSPAADSYEQYF. The CDR3 bases are TGTGCCAGCTCCCCCGCGGCAGACTCCTACGAGCAGTACTTC.